What follows describes a single T cell receptor (beta chain). Which antigen it targets is not known. No much larger clonotype is one base removed from it; base qualities were not supplied. The entire isolated RNA was reverse transcribed using the High Capacity cDNA Reverse Transcription Kit, and thus expressed TCRB transcripts were sequenced. Deep immunoSEQ sequencing was applied to naive, central memory and regulatory T cell samples, giving an average of roughly 3.5 million total reads per sample. Sorted cells were lysed in RLT buffer and RNA was extracted with DNase-treated RNeasy Micro or Mini kits, depending on cell number. To prevent cross-contamination, every cell subset was processed on its own, while patient and healthy donor samples were processed together. TCRB sequences were amplified from cDNA with the immunoSEQ multiplex PCR, producing 87-bp fragments spanning the CDR3 region. Sequencing of the amplicons was done on the Illumina HiSeq platform. The original methods were these. Synthetic template baselines were used to correct PCR bias computationally, reads within Hamming distance 2 were collapsed, and singletons that could not be merged were discarded. Reads were aligned to IMGT to assign V, D and J genes, CDR3 length, and insertions or deletions at six rearrangement sites. Within each subset, clonotype counts were normalized to the number of sorted cells before true diversity and Gini coefficients were calculated with the tcR R package. The overlap coefficient, calculated on TCRB nucleotide sequences, was used to quantify repertoire sharing. Out-of-frame TCRB sequences from naive cells were analyzed as a proxy for the pre-selection repertoire. TCRdb retrieved this table from immuneACCESS and kept in-frame rearrangements only. Not all clones are present; in checked studies, unresolved V genes account for under half, and no reason is known for the remainder. The D gene and trimming were derived from the DNA, and the V and J assignments and clone size from that table. The sample table lists more than 250,000 clones, 14% of them with a count of one. The top ten clonotypes cover around 0.016% of the sample.

This specimen comes from a study of beta chain features in type 1 diabetes listed by TCRdb under 2018. With regard to the full study: Patients and healthy donors did not differ in mean age, gender distribution, total cell number or subset yield. A total of roughly 100 million sorted cells were examined across all samples, and RNA yield correlated strongly with the number of cells per subset. In the study, recently diagnosed type 1 diabetes patients and matched healthy donors were compared on the TCRB repertoires of their sorted circulating CD4+ T cell subsets. Regulatory and stem cell-like memory subsets were isolated from only 8 patients and about eight healthy donors, whereas naive and central memory subsets came from all 30 or so donors. Study-wide findings and limitations: At VDJ recombination sites, type 1 diabetes patients had fewer insertions and more deleted nucleotides, which implies abnormalities in thymic rearrangement. Sequencing cDNA rather than genomic DNA could over-represent highly expressing activated cells, although activation and CD3 levels did not differ between groups. Shorter templates might have been favored by PCR, but patient and control samples were amplified and corrected together, so both groups would have been affected equally by any skew. Because small numbers of individuals were included in the HLA sub-analyses, any influence of HLA type on TCRB rearrangement was left unresolved. Naive, central memory and regulatory TCRB repertoires appeared more similar among patients than among healthy donors. A moderate but significant shortening of TCRB CDR3 length was observed in type 1 diabetes patients in all four CD4+ subsets.

Each donor gave one peripheral blood draw, averaging about 100 mL, which was collected into heparinised tubes. Naive, central memory, regulatory and stem cell-like memory CD4+ T cells were sorted on a BD FACSAria II using a panel including CD45RO, CCR7, CD25, CD127, CD95 and CD27. A purity above 98% was achieved for all sorted populations. Right away, PBMCs were isolated by Lymphoprep density gradient centrifugation and were stained directly, with no culture step. So that batch effects would be minimized, each experiment stained and sorted samples in pairs, pairing one healthy donor with one patient. The germline V gene (reference sequence) provides CDR1 SGHNT and CDR2 YYREEE. The junction carries 3 bases between V and J, which are trimmed by 0 bases and 3 bases respectively. Measured from the cysteine to the phenylalanine, the CDR3 is 12 residues long. Of the read, only the CDR3 DNA is kept; its 36 bases are in frame from base 1.

Sequences were obtained from naive CD4+ T cells from blood. The label giving this sample's cell subset or site can be read as: true naive CD4+ T cells. This TCR derives from a man aged 25-40 years with type 1 diabetes. This chain joins TRBV5-4 to TRBJ2-5; the D gene cannot be named for sure. CDR3 region: CASSLGEETQYF. The DNA is TGTGCCAGCAGCTTGGGAGAAGAGACCCAGTACTTC.